These 31 T cell receptor beta chains were all obtained from the same sample, sequenced in a study of OX40 agonist ivuxolimab in advanced cancers. This table comes from immunoSEQ multiplex PCR, and its TCRdb copy is limited to in-frame clones, with some not included. In the table there are around 23,000 clones, approximately 80% of which are singletons. The specimen comprised CD4+ or CD8+ T cells sorted from blood, sampled in a trial of the OX40 agonist ivuxolimab. Receptors originate from an adult with an advanced solid tumor such as melanoma, head and neck, liver or kidney cancer.

This clone turned up a few times. V is TRBV6-6 and J is TRBJ2-1, with a possible D match to TRBD1 (6 bases). Germline assignment: CDR1 MNHNY and CDR2 SVGAGI (reference sequence). The CDR3 contains 13 residues. V lost 5 bases and J lost 4, with 9 bases in between. The DNA of the CDR3 is TGTGCCAGCAGTATCACAGGGTACAATGAGCAGTTCTTC. Translating it yields CASSITGYNEQFF.

The chain employs TRBV11-3 and TRBJ2-1; possibly TRBD2 for D (6 bases). Germline assignment: CDR1 SGHNT and CDR2 YENEEA. The ends were cut back, 4 bases at V and 0 bases at J, with 13 bases in the middle. CDR3 length: 16 amino acids. The DNA of the CDR3 is TGTGCCAGCAGCTCCGGCGCCGGGGGCTCCTACAATGAGCAGTTCTTC. Protein: CASSSGAGGSYNEQFF.

The chain uses TRBV7-9 and TRBJ2-7, with 9 bases matching TRBD2. The V gene end was trimmed by 5 bases and the J gene end by 7 bases; junction bases not matched to a gene: 6. From germline, CDR1 is SEHNR and CDR2 FQNEAQ (reference sequence). The CDR3 sequence is 13 residues long. CDR3 bases: TGTGCCAGCAGCCCGCGGGGGGGGCGTGAGCAGTACTTC. It codes for CASSPRGGREQYF.

This clone rates as medium-sized. The chain couples TRBV28 to TRBJ1-1; 7 bases map to TRBD1. With 2 bases clipped from V and 0 bases from J, the junction kept 6 bases outside the gene matches. The CDR3 sequence is 16 residues long. Looked up from germline, CDR1 is MDHEN and CDR2 is SYDVKM. CDR3 sequence reads: CASSLTGESVNTEAFF. The CDR3 DNA follows: TGTGCCAGCAGTTTAACAGGGGAGTCGGTGAACACTGAAGCTTTCTTT.

Concerning this clone: This same CDR3 is encoded by further DNA sequences in the sample. The J gene is TRBJ2-7, the V gene TRBV9; unclear D gene. The CDR3 is made up of 12 amino acids. V was cut by 3 bases and J by 4 bases, with 8 bases left in between. From germline, CDR1 is SGDLS and CDR2 YYNGEE. CDR3 region: CASSGDGYEQYF. In DNA form, the CDR3 reads TGTGCCAGCAGCGGTGACGGGTACGAGCAGTACTTC.

The chain couples TRBV5-1 to TRBJ2-2, with 8 positions matching TRBD1. The CDR3 runs 18 residues. The V and J ends lost 1 base and 4 bases, in that order; junction bases with no gene match: 12. Germline assignment: CDR1 SGHRS and CDR2 YFSETQ. The CDR3 DNA reads TGCGCCAGCAGCTTGTTTATAATGGGACAGGACCTCACCGGGGAGCTGTTTTTT. Its protein is CASSLFIMGQDLTGELFF.

The chain uses TRBV9 and TRBJ1-3; no clear D gene. The CDR3 is made up of 14 amino acids. Trimming left V 5 bases short and J 0 bases short, with 9 bases between. Germline V lookup: CDR1 SGDLS, CDR2 YYNGEE. Written as DNA, the CDR3 is TGTGCCAGCAGGGGAGAAGCCTCTGGAAACACCATATATTTT. Its protein is CASRGEASGNTIYF.

This clone was recorded only once. The rearrangement uses TRBV5-1 and TRBJ2-7; D might be TRBD1 (5 bases). Germline V gene lookup returns CDR1 SGHRS and CDR2 YFSETQ. Between the trimmed V and J ends, which lost 6 bases and 2 bases, there was a span of 18 bases. CDR3 length: 15 residues. The CDR3 region has the DNA TGCGCCAGCACGGGCCGTGAAGGGGCCCCCTACGAGCAGTACTTC. It translates to CASTGREGAPYEQYF.

The chain recombines TRBV6-6 with TRBJ2-1; 7 positions agree with TRBD2. V was pared by 4 bases and J by 2 bases, with 5 bases of the junction left unmatched. From germline, CDR1 is MNHNY and CDR2 SVGAGI (reference sequence). CDR3 size: 15 residues. This CDR3 reads CASSSLALTYNEQFF. The CDR3 bases are TGTGCCAGCAGTTCACTAGCGTTAACCTACAATGAGCAGTTCTTC.

The chain links TRBV7-8 to TRBJ2-7, with a possible D match to TRBD2 (6 bases). Germline assignment: CDR1 SGHVS and CDR2 FQNEAQ. The CDR3 is 16 amino acids. Trimming cost V 0 bases and J 0 bases, with 12 bases left between them. CDR3 residues: CASSLAGTVSSYEQYF. The CDR3 DNA sequence: TGTGCCAGCAGCTTAGCGGGGACTGTTAGCTCCTACGAGCAGTACTTC.

The chain couples TRBV7-2 to TRBJ2-7, with D possibly TRBD2 on 7 matching bases. Germline V gives CDR1 SGHTA, CDR2 FQGNSA. Trimming took off 2 bases at V and 6 bases at J, with 17 bases between the two ends. The CDR3 is made up of 15 amino acids. CDR3 amino acids: CASSLTVGGAREQYF. CDR3 sequence (DNA): TGTGCCAGCAGCTTAACGGTTGGGGGGGCCCGCGAGCAGTACTTC.

The DNA of the CDR3 is TGTGCCAGCTTCGGACTAGCGGGAAACCTCTACGAGCAGTACTTC. As protein: CASFGLAGNLYEQYF. The chain employs TRBV6-5 and TRBJ2-7, with 12 positions matching TRBD2. Losses at the gene ends were 8 bases for V and 3 bases for J; bases not matched to a gene: 8. The germline CDR1 and CDR2 sequences are MNHEY and SVGAGI. The CDR3 length is 15 residues.

V is TRBV28 and J is TRBJ2-7; TRBD1 aligns across 9 bases. Trimming took 3 bases from V and 3 from J; bases not matched to a gene: 12. In germline, CDR1 is MDHEN, CDR2 SYDVKM. This CDR3 region has 17 residues. The DNA of the CDR3 is TGTGCCAGCAGTTTCCCCCCCCCGGGACAGGGAGACTACGAGCAGTACTTC. This gives the protein CASSFPPPGQGDYEQYF.

The chain links TRBV28 to TRBJ2-1; TRBD1 aligns across 7 bases. CDR3 length equals 14 residues. Germline V lookup: CDR1 MDHEN, CDR2 SYDVKM. V shed 5 bases and J 8 bases; nucleotides not matched to a gene: 9. The CDR3 sequence: CASSATGQAHEQFF. As DNA, the CDR3 is TGTGCCAGCAGTGCCACCGGACAGGCACATGAGCAGTTCTTC.

The J gene is TRBJ1-5, the V gene TRBV19, with D possibly matching TRBD1 (5 bases). The CDR3 sequence is 15 residues long. Trimming took off 1 base at V and 9 bases at J, with 16 bases between the two ends. Germline-derived CDR1 and CDR2 are LNHDA and SQIVND (reference sequence). The CDR3: CASSIGGGAQLPQHF. The CDR3 nucleotides are TGTGCCAGTAGTATAGGGGGAGGGGCCCAATTGCCCCAGCATTTT.

This clone was counted only a few times. V usage is TRBV1 and J usage is TRBJ2-1; the DNA was not compared with TRBD1, the D call given in the table. TRBV1 is noted as a pseudogene. The CDR3 loop spans 18 amino acids. CDR3 residues: CTSSQPYRTGNPYNEQFF. DNA of the CDR3: TGCACCAGCAGCCAACCCTACCGGACAGGGAATCCCTACAATGAGCAGTTCTTC.

J is TRBJ1-5 and V is TRBV5-1, with 9 bases fitting TRBD1. The CDR3 has 15 residues. Germline trimming cut 5 bases from V and 1 base from J; bases unmatched to any gene: 4. Germline CDR1 is SGHRS and CDR2 is YFSETQ. CDR3 DNA: TGCGCCAGCAGTCCGGGGACAGGGAGCAATCAGCCCCAGCATTTT. Amino acids: CASSPGTGSNQPQHF.

This chain joins TRBV7-6 and TRBJ2-4, with D unresolved. The V gene's germline CDR1 is SGHVS and CDR2 FNYEAQ. CDR3 length: 15 amino acids. V dropped 4 bases and J dropped 2 bases, with 12 bases sitting between them. The CDR3 protein is CASSSQTDSKNIQYF. Here the CDR3 DNA reads TGTGCCAGCAGCTCCCAAACTGATTCCAAAAACATTCAGTACTTC.

The chain recombines TRBV5-6 with TRBJ1-3; 8 bases align to TRBD1. The CDR3 is made up of 15 amino acids. J was trimmed by 3 bases and V by 4 bases; bases with no gene match: 6. Germline loops: CDR1 SGHDT, CDR2 YYEEEE. The CDR3 DNA reads TGTGCCAGCAGCCCCCAGGGGGCGTTTGGAAACACCATATATTTT. Protein: CASSPQGAFGNTIYF.

J is TRBJ2-2 and V is TRBV27; 7 positions agree with TRBD1. Germline CDR1 is MNHEY and CDR2 is SMNVEV (reference sequence). V dropped 7 bases and J dropped 4; count of bases not matched to a gene: 0. The CDR3 contains 12 residues. Written as DNA, the CDR3 is TGTGCCAGCAAGGGGGCCACCGGGGAGCTGTTTTTT. Residues: CASKGATGELFF.

This sequence joins TRBV7-3 and TRBJ2-2; D uncertain. V was shortened by 1 base and J by 7 bases, with 10 bases between the two germline ends. The CDR3 covers 14 residues. CDR1 SGHTA and CDR2 FQGTGA come from the germline V gene. The CDR3 spells CASSLIGESGELFF. The CDR3 DNA sequence: TGTGCCAGCAGCTTAATCGGCGAGAGCGGGGAGCTGTTTTTT.

The gene calls are TRBV9 and TRBJ1-2, with D possibly matching TRBD1 (5 bases). Trimming shortened V by 8 bases and J by 6 bases, and 14 bases separated the two germline ends. This CDR3 is built from 12 residues. From germline, CDR1 is SGDLS and CDR2 YYNGEE. CDR3 nucleotide sequence: TGTGCCAGTGGGGAGGGGTTGGATGGCTACACCTTC. Translating gives CASGEGLDGYTF. The full variable domain, rest sourced from reference TRBV9 and TRBJ1-2, is DSGVTQTPKHLITATGQRVTLRCSPRSGDLSVYWYQQSLDQGLQFLIQYYNGEERAKGNILERFSAQQFPDLHSELNLSSLELGDSALYFCASGEGLDGYTFGSGTRLTVV.

This rearrangement joins TRBV11-2 to TRBJ2-3, with no clear D. CDR1 and CDR2 (germline): SGHAT, FQNNGV. The CDR3 is 13 amino acids. V gave up 1 base and J gave up 2 bases, with 4 bases separating them. CDR3 nucleotide sequence: TGTGCCAGCAGCTTAGGCTTCACAGATACGCAGTATTTT. It translates to CASSLGFTDTQYF. The complete variable domain, with remaining parts taken from reference TRBV11-2 and TRBJ2-3, reads EAGVAQSPRYKIIEKRQSVAFWCNPISGHATLYWYQQILGQGPKLLIQFQNNGVVDDSQLPKDRFSAERLKGVDSTLKIQPAKLEDSAVYLCASSLGFTDTQYFGPGTRLTVL.

The chain carries TRBV5-5 and TRBJ1-1, with unresolved D. V was pared by 0 bases and J by 11 bases, with 8 bases between. The CDR3 totals 11 residues. Germline CDR1 is SGHKS and CDR2 is YYEKEE (reference sequence). CDR3 in amino acids: CASSLDSGAFF. The CDR3 region has the DNA TGTGCCAGCAGCTTGGACTCCGGGGCTTTCTTT.

This chain links TRBV10-2 with TRBJ1-2; possibly TRBD1 for D (5 bases). The germline V and J ends were trimmed by 0 bases and 1 base, with 15 bases remaining between them. Germline CDR1 and CDR2: WSHSY and SAAADI. CDR3 size: 17 residues. CDR3 DNA sequence: TGCGCCAGCAGTGAGTCCGCCGGGACCTCCTTTAACTATGGCTACACCTTC. Its protein is CASSESAGTSFNYGYTF.

This clone was recorded once. J is TRBJ2-1 and V is TRBV4-1; TRBD2 aligns across 11 bases. Trimming cost V 4 bases and J 6 bases; bases outside gene matches: 5. CDR1 is MGHRA, CDR2 YSYEKL, per germline. The CDR3 is 15 amino acids. DNA of the CDR3: TGCGCCAGCAGCCCTCTAGCGGGGGGCCCCAATGAGCAGTTCTTC. It encodes CASSPLAGGPNEQFF.

This chain links TRBV4-1 with TRBJ1-6; TRBD1 matches 8 bases. The junction had 3 bases not matched to a gene; V was cut back by 0 bases and J by 14 bases. The CDR3 runs to 13 residues. Germline-derived CDR1 and CDR2 are MGHRA and YSYEKL. The CDR3 reads CASSQEGQAALHF. In nucleotides, the CDR3 is TGCGCCAGCAGCCAAGAGGGACAGGCAGCCCTCCACTTT.

The gene calls are TRBV10-3 and TRBJ2-3; D perhaps matches TRBD2 (6 bases). V shed 0 bases and J shed 5 bases, with 9 bases lying between them. The CDR3 consists of 14 residues. CDR1 and CDR2 from the germline V gene are ENHRY and SYGVKD. Written as DNA, the CDR3 is TGTGCCATCAGTGAGTCGGGACTGCAAGATACGCAGTATTTT. It is translated as CAISESGLQDTQYF.

The rearrangement links TRBV23-1 to TRBJ1-2; D is unclear. TRBV23-1 is an ORF for which the function is uncertain. The CDR3 has 18 amino acids. V lost 1 base and J 0 bases, leaving 18 bases between the germline ends. In DNA form, the CDR3 reads TGCGCCAGCAGTCAATTCACGGGAGGGTGGGGAGCTAACTATGGCTACACCTTC. This translates into CASSQFTGGWGANYGYTF.

The chain uses TRBV6-1 and TRBJ2-7; D is possibly TRBD1 (5 bases). Germline V lookup: CDR1 MNHNS, CDR2 SASEGT. This CDR3 is 14 amino acids long. V was clipped by 7 bases and J by 0 bases, with 13 bases between them. CDR3 nucleotide sequence: TGTGCCAGCAACTGGCAGGGATTCTCCTACGAGCAGTACTTC. Translating it yields CASNWQGFSYEQYF.

This clone was seen a handful of times. The CDR3, as DNA: TGTGCCAGTAGTATCTCCCATAACAGGGGTTGGAAAGAGACCCAGTACTTC. Its protein product is CASSISHNRGWKETQYF. J is TRBJ2-5 and V is TRBV19, with 7 bases matching TRBD1. The J segment lost 3 bases and the V segment lost 3 bases, leaving 13 bases of the junction unmatched. Germline V CDR1 and CDR2: LNHDA, SQIVND (reference sequence). CDR3 length: 17 residues. Full variable domain (outside the CDR3, taken from reference TRBV19 and TRBJ2-5): DGGITQSPKYLFRKEGQNVTLSCEQNLNHDAMYWYRQDPGQGLRLIYYSQIVNDFQKGDIAEGYSVSREKKESFPLTVTSAQKNPTAFYLCASSISHNRGWKETQYFGPGTRLLVL.